Below are 3 T cell receptor beta chains sequenced from a single sample in a study of identical twins. TCRdb used MiXCR to reprocess the 5' RACE reads, holding one entry per CDR3 protein. The table lists 450,000 or so distinct CDR3 sequences, approximately 15% of them singletons. The same specimen was also included in a second study, on yellow fever vaccine responses in identical twins.

Material for sequencing was CD4+ T cells sorted from blood. The receptors shown here come from a woman under 30 in good health.

The chain carries TRBV7-2 and TRBJ2-5, with 8 positions matching TRBD2. The germline V gene has CDR1 SGHTA and CDR2 FQGNSA. Unmatched junction bases numbered 12, after V lost 1 base and J lost 5 bases. The CDR3 has 17 residues. The CDR3 DNA reads as TGTGCCAGCAGCTTAGGGGGCTCCGGGGGGGCTAGGGAGACCCAGTACTTC. Translation gives CASSLGGSGGARETQYF.

In this sample, this clonotype turned up a few times. The V and J genes are TRBV5-1 and TRBJ2-1, with D tentatively TRBD2 (6 bases). This CDR3 spans 14 amino acids. V was pared by 4 bases and J by 8 bases, with 16 bases between. Germline V gene lookup returns CDR1 SGHRS and CDR2 YFSETQ. Here the CDR3 reads CASSRGGTLDEQFF. The CDR3, as DNA: TGCGCCAGCAGCAGAGGAGGGACCCTCGATGAGCAGTTCTTC.

This chain uses TRBV7-2 with TRBJ2-3, with TRBD1 identical over 7 bases. The CDR3 contains 15 residues. Germline V gene data show CDR1 as SGHTA and CDR2 as FQGNSA. V was clipped by 6 bases and J by 2 bases; unmatched bases: 8. CDR3 protein: CASRLDRDNTDTQYF. In DNA form, the CDR3 reads TGTGCCAGCAGGCTAGACAGGGACAACACAGATACGCAGTATTTT.